The rows below give T cell receptor beta chains drawn from one sample of a study of T cell changes during pregnancy in multiple sclerosis. Sequenced by immunoSEQ multiplex PCR; TCRdb stores in-frame clones only, minus some. The sample lists 70,000 or so clones, 91% occurring once. Material: peripheral blood, obtained in the third trimester of pregnancy. The receptors here all came from a female donor in good health, enrolled as a control in a pregnancy study. The CDR3 runs from the conserved cysteine through the conserved F or W. The D gene is left open where the match is weak. Rows may omit the clone size; those that give it use once, few, many or a size class.

TRBV29-1	NA	TRBD2	TRBJ2-3	CSACKREGEDTQYF	TGCAGCGCATGTAAGCGGGAAGGGGAAGATACGCAGTATTTT
TRBV6-5	NA	NA	TRBJ2-7	CASKGGRGYEQYF	TGTGCCAGCAAGGGGGGGAGGGGCTACGAGCAGTACTTC
TRBV11-3	NA	NA	TRBJ1-3	CASSLGPGTGNTIYF	TGTGCCAGCAGCTTAGGTCCGGGGACTGGAAACACCATATATTTT
TRBV18	NA	NA	TRBJ1-5	CASSPFYSGMVSNQPQHF	TGTGCCAGCTCACCCTTTTACTCAGGGATGGTTAGCAATCAGCCCCAGCATTTT
TRBV5-1	NA	TRBD1	TRBJ1-1	CASKEFRGYTEAFF	TGCGCCAGCAAGGAATTCAGGGGGTACACTGAAGCTTTCTTT
TRBV30	NA	TRBD2	TRBJ2-7	CAWSRGGYEQYF	TGTGCCTGGAGCCGGGGGGGTTACGAGCAGTACTTC
TRBV14	NA	TRBD2	TRBJ2-1	CASSQAGLVGNEQFF	TGTGCCAGCAGCCAAGCGGGACTAGTGGGCAATGAGCAGTTCTTC
TRBV5-6	NA	NA	TRBJ2-1	CASSSSFGSGYNEQFF	TGTGCCAGCAGCTCGTCGTTCGGTAGCGGTTACAATGAGCAGTTCTTC
TRBV5-1	NA	TRBD2	TRBJ2-4	CASSLARGVDIQYF	TGCGCCAGCAGCTTGGCCCGGGGGGTGGACATTCAGTACTTC
TRBV15	NA	NA	TRBJ1-2	CATSRGTLRQHYGYTF	TGTGCCACCAGCAGAGGTACTTTACGACAGCACTATGGCTACACCTTC
TRBV7-9	NA	NA	TRBJ1-2	CASSLFSSGYTF	TGTGCCAGCAGCTTATTTAGCTCTGGCTACACCTTC
TRBV28	NA	NA	TRBJ2-7	CASSFSGRYEQYF	TGTGCCAGCAGTTTTTCGGGGAGGTACGAGCAGTACTTC
TRBV10-1	NA	TRBD2	TRBJ2-3	CASGAAGSTDTQYF	TGCGCCAGCGGAGCAGCGGGAAGCACAGATACGCAGTATTTT
TRBV5-6	NA	TRBD1	TRBJ1-2	CASTPDRDYGYTF	TGTGCCAGCACCCCCGACAGGGACTATGGCTACACCTTC
TRBV6-6	NA	TRBD2	TRBJ2-7	CASLRAGGWHEQYF	TGTGCCAGCCTCCGAGCGGGAGGGTGGCACGAGCAGTACTTC
TRBV18	NA	NA	TRBJ1-2	CASSPPGRFFDGYTF	TGTGCCAGCTCACCACCGGGGAGGTTCTTCGATGGCTACACCTTC
TRBV7-9	NA	NA	TRBJ1-2	CASSNRALDGYTF	TGTGCCAGCAGTAACAGGGCCCTGGATGGCTACACCTTC
TRBV18	NA	TRBD2	TRBJ2-2	CASSPRTRGAGELFF	TGTGCCAGCTCACCACGGACTAGGGGCGCCGGGGAGCTGTTTTTT
TRBV5-6	NA	NA	TRBJ2-6	CASRAGLVVGANVLTF	TGTGCCAGCAGAGCAGGGTTGGTCGTTGGGGCCAACGTCCTGACTTTC
TRBV19	NA	NA	TRBJ1-1	CASSIHGLNTEAFF	TGTGCCAGTAGTATACACGGGTTGAACACTGAAGCTTTCTTT
TRBV4-3	NA	NA	TRBJ1-1	CASSQDRQRYTEAFF	TGCGCCAGCAGCCAAGATAGACAGCGCTACACTGAAGCTTTCTTT
TRBV19	NA	NA	TRBJ1-1	CASHEGGRRNTEAFF	TGTGCCAGCCATGAGGGGGGGCGAAGGAACACTGAAGCTTTCTTT
TRBV5-4	NA	TRBD2	TRBJ2-2	CASSSGLAGGKSGELFF	TGTGCCAGCAGCTCGGGACTAGCGGGAGGAAAAAGCGGGGAGCTGTTTTTT
TRBV28	NA	NA	TRBJ2-5	CASSLVQQETQYF	TGTGCCAGCAGTTTAGTACAGCAAGAGACCCAGTACTTC
TRBV19	NA	TRBD2	TRBJ2-1	CASSLIDSGGYNEQFF	TGTGCCAGTAGCCTCATCGACTCGGGGGGGTACAATGAGCAGTTCTTC
TRBV4-3	NA	NA	TRBJ2-1	CASSLSWDFNEQFF	TGCGCCAGCAGCCTCTCATGGGACTTCAATGAGCAGTTCTTC
TRBV6-5	few	NA	TRBJ1-6	CASSYHRVNSPLHF	TGTGCCAGCAGTTACCACAGGGTCAATTCACCCCTCCACTTT
TRBV12-5	NA	TRBD1	TRBJ1-4	CASGSHRGQTNEKLFF	TGTGCTAGTGGTTCCCACAGGGGGCAAACTAATGAAAAACTGTTTTTT
TRBV6-1	NA	TRBD1	TRBJ2-2	CASSEVRDRVAGELFF	TGTGCCAGCAGTGAAGTGAGGGACAGGGTCGCCGGGGAGCTGTTTTTT
TRBV19	NA	TRBD1	TRBJ1-4	CASGTVLQEKLFF	TGTGCCAGTGGGACAGTCCTCCAGGAAAAACTGTTTTTT
TRBV15	NA	NA	TRBJ2-3	CATSRGTAGTDTQYF	TGTGCCACCAGCAGAGGGACAGCCGGCACAGATACGCAGTATTTT
TRBV10-2	NA	NA	TRBJ2-2	CASLKQLNTGELFF	TGCGCCAGCCTTAAACAGTTGAACACCGGGGAGCTGTTTTTT
TRBV6-5	few	NA	TRBJ1-5	CASRSSYSNQPQHF	TGTGCCAGCAGGTCGAGTTATAGCAATCAGCCCCAGCATTTT
TRBV19	NA	NA	TRBJ2-2	CASSHSGGQNTGELFF	TGTGCCAGTAGCCACTCGGGTGGACAGAACACCGGGGAGCTGTTTTTT
TRBV4-3	NA	NA	TRBJ2-2	CASSQAYQRYTGELFF	TGCGCCAGCAGCCAAGCATACCAGCGGTACACCGGGGAGCTGTTTTTT
TRBV19	NA	NA	TRBJ2-7	CASSIWFGVHEQYF	TGTGCCAGTAGTATATGGTTCGGAGTGCACGAGCAGTACTTC